A single sample gave rise to the 29 T cell receptor beta chains below, sequenced in a study of cytomegalovirus exposure and HLA in healthy donors. The PCR used 60 Vbeta and 13 Jbeta primers. The table came from immunoSEQ multiplex PCR; TCRdb's copy has only in-frame clones and leaves some out. The data hold around 210,000 clones, with roughly 78% observed a single time. Sequencing was performed on PBMCs. These receptors all stem from a boy aged 5 to 17 in good health and CMV-seronegative.

The chain is built from TRBV6-1 and TRBJ2-7, with D unclear. Germline V gives CDR1 MNHNS, CDR2 SASEGT. The CDR3 has 12 amino acids. The germline V and J ends were trimmed by 4 bases and 1 base, with 5 bases remaining between them. For the CDR3, the DNA is TGTGCCAGCAGTGGCGCTTCCTACGAGCAGTACTTC. Amino acid sequence: CASSGASYEQYF.

This clone was seen just once. The rearrangement links TRBV11-3 to TRBJ1-1, with D perhaps matching TRBD1 (6 bases). Germline V lookup: CDR1 SGHNT, CDR2 YENEEA. Trimming left V 6 bases short and J 6 bases short, with 23 bases between. The CDR3 is made up of 16 amino acids. The chain's CDR3 is CASRRGAVSRHSEAFF. In DNA form, the CDR3 reads TGTGCCAGCAGGCGGGGGGCTGTGTCGAGGCACTCTGAAGCTTTCTTT.

The J gene is TRBJ2-1, the V gene TRBV14; perhaps TRBD2 as D (5 bases). The germline gives CDR1 SGHDN, CDR2 FVKESK. This CDR3 is 13 amino acids long. The V end was cut by 4 bases, the J end by 5 bases, with 9 bases between. The CDR3 DNA reads TGTGCCAGCAGCCCTAGCACAAACAATGAGCAGTTCTTC. It yields the protein CASSPSTNNEQFF.

J is TRBJ2-7 and V is TRBV6-1; TRBD2 aligns across 8 bases. Germline lookup yields CDR1 MNHNS and CDR2 SASEGT. Unmatched junction bases numbered 13, after V lost 5 bases and J lost 7 bases. The CDR3 sequence is 15 residues long. The CDR3 bases are TGTGCCAGCAGTTTGCAGCGGGAGACCTTGGGGGAGCAGTACTTC. Translating it yields CASSLQRETLGEQYF.

This chain uses TRBV7-8 with TRBJ1-1; 7 nucleotides agree with TRBD1. Germline assignment: CDR1 SGHVS and CDR2 FQNEAQ. V lost 0 bases, J lost 0 bases, and 10 bases stayed unmatched. The CDR3 loop spans 18 amino acids. The CDR3, as DNA: TGTGCCAGCAGCTTAGCTGTTGGCAGGGGGTTTTTGAACACTGAAGCTTTCTTT. Protein product: CASSLAVGRGFLNTEAFF. The whole variable domain, remainder taken from reference TRBV7-8 and TRBJ1-1, is GAGVSQSPRYKVAKRGQDVALRCDPISGHVSLFWYQQALGQGPEFLTYFQNEAQLDKSGLPSDRFFAERPEGSVSTLKIQRTQQEDSAVYLCASSLAVGRGFLNTEAFFGQGTRLTVV.

This clone was seen a handful of times. The same CDR3 also results from other DNA sequences found in this sample. This chain joins TRBV5-4 and TRBJ2-1; 9 positions agree with TRBD1. Trimming took 0 bases from V and 4 from J; bases not matched to a gene: 2. Per germline, CDR1 SGHNT and CDR2 YYREEE (reference sequence). This CDR3 comprises 15 residues. CDR3 coding DNA: TGTGCCAGCAGCTTGGACAGGGGGCAATACAATGAGCAGTTCTTC. Protein sequence: CASSLDRGQYNEQFF.

Notes on this clone: A read error may account for a junction end that differs from germline. The V and J genes are TRBV7-6 and TRBJ2-1; 11 bases agree with TRBD2. Germline CDR1 SGHVS, CDR2 FNYEAQ. This CDR3 is 14 amino acids long. DNA of the CDR3: TGTGCCAGCAGCCTAGCGGGAGGCTTCGATGAGCAGTTCTTC. Protein: CASSLAGGFDEQFF.

The rearrangement joins TRBV30 to TRBJ1-1; tentative D call: TRBD1 (6 bases). V was cut by 2 bases and J by 5 bases, with 12 bases left in between. CDR3 size: 13 residues. CDR1 is GTSNPN and CDR2 is SVGIG in the germline V gene (reference sequence). CDR3 sequence reads: CAWSRAGDTEAFF. CDR3 bases: TGTGCCTGGAGTCGGGCAGGGGATACTGAAGCTTTCTTT.

This clone was seen just once. The chain combines TRBV7-9 with TRBJ2-7, with unresolved D. Looked up from germline, CDR1 is SEHNR and CDR2 is FQNEAQ (reference sequence). Trimming stripped 4 bases from V and 4 bases from J, with 8 bases between. This CDR3 comprises 12 residues. DNA of the CDR3: TGTGCCAGCAGCTCCAGTTGGTACGAGCAGTACTTC. This sequence encodes CASSSSWYEQYF.

This chain connects TRBV5-1 to TRBJ2-1; possible D gene TRBD2, 6 bases. V dropped 0 bases and J dropped 1 base, with 8 bases sitting between them. This CDR3 is 15 amino acids long. The germline V gene encodes CDR1 SGHRS and CDR2 YFSETQ. The CDR3 DNA follows: TGCGCCAGCAGCTTGGCGGAGGGATCCTACAATGAGCAGTTCTTC. Its protein is CASSLAEGSYNEQFF.

The chain joins TRBV19 to TRBJ2-2, with 14 bases lining up with TRBD2. CDR1 LNHDA and CDR2 SQIVND come from the germline V gene (reference sequence). The CDR3 has 16 amino acids. Unmatched junction bases numbered 8, after V lost 6 bases and J lost 8 bases. CDR3 coding DNA: TGTGCCAGTAGGTCGGGACTAGCGGGAGTAAGGGGGGAGCTGTTTTTT. It encodes CASRSGLAGVRGELFF.

The chain has TRBV5-1 and TRBJ2-7; 9 bases agree with TRBD2. The germline V gene encodes CDR1 SGHRS and CDR2 YFSETQ. This CDR3 has 16 residues. V was clipped by 2 bases and J by 5 bases; unmatched bases: 11. CDR3 DNA: TGCGCCAGCAGCTTAGGTTTTAGCGGGAGTAACCACGAGCAGTACTTC. This codes for CASSLGFSGSNHEQYF.

The CDR3 region has the DNA TGCGCCAGCAGCCGCCTCTGGGAGGATACGCAGTATTTT. This translates into CASSRLWEDTQYF. The chain links TRBV4-1 to TRBJ2-3; D perhaps matches TRBD2 (5 bases). The V gene's germline CDR1 is MGHRA and CDR2 YSYEKL. Trimming took off 4 bases at V and 6 bases at J, with 11 bases between the two ends. The CDR3 consists of 13 residues.

This clone showed up just a few times. The chain couples TRBV7-9 to TRBJ2-5, with 8 bases lining up with TRBD1. The J call is doubtful: the DNA matches TRBJ2-7 better. CDR1 and CDR2 (germline): SEHNR, FQNEAQ (reference sequence). This CDR3 has 13 residues. The CDR3 coding sequence is TGTGCCAGCAGCGGCAGACAGGGGAGCGAGCAGTACTTC. Translation: CASSGRQGSEQYF.

This clone appeared a single time. The genes are TRBV19 and TRBJ1-4; D is undetermined. The germline gives CDR1 LNHDA, CDR2 SQIVND (reference sequence). This CDR3 region has 15 residues. Trimming cost V 3 bases and J 2 bases, with 10 bases left between them. The CDR3 region is CASSIRADTNEKLFF. The CDR3 nucleotides read TGTGCCAGTAGTATTCGTGCGGATACTAATGAAAAACTGTTTTTT.

This chain joins TRBV6-5 and TRBJ2-2; D possibly corresponds to TRBD1 (5 bases). The CDR3 runs to 15 residues. Per germline, CDR1 MNHEY and CDR2 SVGAGI. The V gene lost 6 bases and the J gene lost 6 bases, with 17 bases spanning the gap. The CDR3, as DNA: TGTGCCAGCAGCCCGAGCACAGGAACGGCCGGGGAGCTGTTTTTT. Translated: CASSPSTGTAGELFF.

The rearrangement links TRBV5-4 to TRBJ2-5, with D possibly TRBD2 on 5 matching bases. Germline CDR1 and CDR2: SGHNT and YYREEE (reference sequence). V was shortened by 2 bases and J by 5 bases, with 22 bases between the two germline ends. The CDR3 spans 17 residues. The CDR3 sequence: CASSFRDEGFFLETQYF. The CDR3 DNA reads TGTGCCAGCAGCTTCCGAGACGAGGGATTTTTTCTGGAGACCCAGTACTTC.

The chain has TRBV30 and TRBJ1-2; 11 nucleotides line up with TRBD1. The CDR3 extends over 15 amino acids. J gave up 7 bases and V 5 bases, and 12 bases lay outside the gene matches. Germline assignment: CDR1 GTSNPN and CDR2 SVGIG (reference sequence). The CDR3: CAWHGDGQGASGYTF. The CDR3 DNA is TGTGCCTGGCATGGGGATGGACAGGGGGCCTCTGGCTACACCTTC.

This clone was seen a few times. The J gene is TRBJ1-2, the V gene TRBV5-4; 8 positions agree with TRBD1. V trimming: 0 bases; J trimming: 3 bases; junction bases outside the gene matches: 7. This CDR3 spans 16 amino acids. CDR1 is SGHNT, CDR2 YYREEE, per germline (reference sequence). CDR3 DNA sequence: TGTGCCAGCAGCTTGGCCCACGGACAGGGCTACTATGGCTACACCTTC. Protein product: CASSLAHGQGYYGYTF.

Written as DNA, the CDR3 is TGTGCCAGCAGCTTAGCGCGAGGTGGATTCAATCAGCCCCAGCATTTT. Protein product: CASSLARGGFNQPQHF. This chain connects TRBV7-8 to TRBJ1-5, with D hard to call. V dropped 0 bases and J dropped 3 bases, with 12 bases sitting between them. The CDR3 covers 16 residues. In germline, CDR1 is SGHVS, CDR2 FQNEAQ. The entire variable domain, with the rest obtained from reference TRBV7-8 and TRBJ1-5, is as follows: GAGVSQSPRYKVAKRGQDVALRCDPISGHVSLFWYQQALGQGPEFLTYFQNEAQLDKSGLPSDRFFAERPEGSVSTLKIQRTQQEDSAVYLCASSLARGGFNQPQHFGDGTRLSIL.

V is TRBV6-5 and J is TRBJ1-2; 7 bases are a match to TRBD1. Germline-derived CDR1 and CDR2 are MNHEY and SVGAGI. The length of the CDR3 is 13 residues. V dropped 6 bases and J dropped 7; count of bases not matched to a gene: 8. CDR3 sequence reads: CASRPTGLGGYTF. The CDR3 DNA is TGTGCCAGCAGACCGACAGGGCTCGGTGGCTACACCTTC.

The chain employs TRBV5-1 and TRBJ2-7; the match to TRBD1 covers 10 bases. Germline CDR1 SGHRS, CDR2 YFSETQ. The J segment lost 3 bases and the V segment lost 8 bases, leaving 8 bases of the junction unmatched. There are 14 residues in the CDR3. This CDR3 reads CASRWGQGNYEQYF. As DNA, the CDR3 is TGCGCCAGTCGGTGGGGACAGGGGAACTACGAGCAGTACTTC.

The chain recombines TRBV2 with TRBJ1-2, with D perhaps matching TRBD1 (5 bases). CDR3 length: 13 residues. V shed 6 bases and J shed 8 bases, with 16 bases lying between them. Germline V CDR1 and CDR2: SNHLY, FYNNEI. Here the CDR3 reads CASRPTALGGYTF. The CDR3 nucleotides read TGTGCCAGCAGACCGACAGCCCTGGGGGGCTACACCTTC. Full variable domain (rest looked up from reference TRBV2 and TRBJ1-2): EPEVTQTPSHQVTQMGQEVILRCVPISNHLYFYWYRQILGQKVEFLVSFYNNEISEKSEIFDDQFSVERPDGSNFTLKIRSTKLEDSAMYFCASRPTALGGYTFGSGTRLTVV.

The genes are TRBV29-1 and TRBJ2-2; D is ambiguous. The germline V gene encodes CDR1 SQVTM and CDR2 ANQGSEA. Between the trimmed V and J ends, which lost 4 bases and 10 bases, there was a span of 13 bases. The CDR3 runs 12 residues. The DNA for the CDR3 is TGCAGCGTTGGGGCTCGTCCCGAGGAGCTGTTTTTT. It specifies CSVGARPEELFF.

This sequence joins TRBV5-1 and TRBJ2-3; 9 bases line up with TRBD2. This CDR3 comprises 14 residues. Germline V CDR1 and CDR2: SGHRS, YFSETQ. V trimming: 4 bases; J trimming: 6 bases; junction bases outside the gene matches: 6. CDR3 residues: CASSRREGRDTQYF. As DNA, the CDR3 is TGCGCCAGCAGCAGGCGGGAGGGCCGGGATACGCAGTATTTT.

V usage is TRBV5-1 and J usage is TRBJ1-2, with 7 bases identical to TRBD1. V lost 4 bases to trimming and J lost 5 bases; unmatched junction nucleotides: 8. Germline V gene data show CDR1 as SGHRS and CDR2 as YFSETQ. The CDR3 totals 14 residues. CDR3 region: CASSRGQEAYGYTF. CDR3 DNA: TGCGCCAGCAGCCGTGGACAGGAAGCTTATGGCTACACCTTC.

On this clone itself: One end of the junction varies from germline; a read error may be responsible. The chain combines TRBV5-1 with TRBJ2-5, with 8 bases aligning to TRBD1. Near its end, the DNA agrees better with TRBJ2-7, so the J call may be wrong. CDR1 and CDR2 (germline): SGHRS, YFSETQ. This CDR3 comprises 14 residues. CDR3 loop: CASSLDRDSYEQYF. The DNA of the CDR3 is TGCGCCAGCAGTTTGGACAGGGATTCCTACGAGCAGTACTTC.

The chain joins TRBV6-1 to TRBJ2-5; D might be TRBD1 (5 bases). The better agreement between TRBJ2-7 and the DNA end casts doubt on the J call. Germline CDR1 MNHNS, CDR2 SASEGT. This CDR3 contains 15 residues. The CDR3 sequence is CASSEYAGSSYEQYF. DNA of the CDR3: TGTGCCAGCAGTGAGTATGCAGGGTCTTCCTACGAGCAGTACTTC.

The chain is built from TRBV6-5 and TRBJ2-1; TRBD1 is a possible D gene (6 bases). Trimming stripped 8 bases from V and 4 bases from J, with 9 bases between. Looked up from germline, CDR1 is MNHEY and CDR2 is SVGAGI. This CDR3 region has 12 residues. CDR3 nucleotides: TGTGCCAGCGTGGACAGTTACAATGAGCAGTTCTTC. Protein sequence: CASVDSYNEQFF.